The T cell receptor beta chain described here comes from a study of T cell responses to AZD1222 COVID-19 vaccine. Broader study findings: Repertoires in all cases were sampled only once the peak T cell response had passed. CD4 TCRs covered the whole spike, strongest at regions 160-218 and 743-854.

As regards this clone: Its antigen is unknown.

Clones were read by immunoSEQ multiplex PCR, and TCRdb kept only the in-frame ones, dropping some. The sample records 95,000 to 150,000 clones, 75% to 90% being singletons. The sequence derives from an adult in good health. The sequenced sample was peripheral blood, obtained on day 0 of AZD1222 vaccination.

CDR3 residues: CASSWGRGYEQYF. The CDR3 bases are TGTGCCAGCAGCTGGGGCAGGGGCTACGAGCAGTACTTC. The V and J genes are TRBV7-7 and TRBJ2-7, with D tentatively TRBD1 (6 bases). Trimming stripped 4 bases from V and 3 bases from J, with 10 bases between. Germline V gives CDR1 SSHAT, CDR2 FNYEAQ (reference sequence). This CDR3 has 13 amino acids.